The sample holds a few counts of the clone carrying this T cell receptor beta chain. Its matching antigen is unknown. The record originates from a study of blood T cells in healthy people across ages. Germline CDR1 reads SGHAT; CDR2 reads FQNNGV. The CDR3 is made up of 14 amino acids. The trim removed 6 bases at V and 7 bases at J, leaving 10 bases unmatched. The study's findings and limits: Estimates of diversity drawn from one million T cells were considered underestimates.

The second PCR ran roughly 7 to 12 cycles with a sample-barcoded 5' primer and J-beta primers. One entry per CDR3 protein, called by TCRdb with MiXCR from the 5' RACE reads. The profile shows 920,000 or so distinct CDR3 sequences, more than 40% of them singletons. The sequencing sample was made of blood. The clonotype was recovered from a woman in her fifties or sixties in good health. V is TRBV11-2 and J is TRBJ1-2; 8 bases are a match to TRBD1. Here the CDR3 reads CASRRGQGAGGYTF. The CDR3 coding sequence is TGTGCCAGCAGACGGGGGCAGGGGGCTGGTGGCTACACCTTC.